These 5 T cell receptor beta chains came from one sample sequenced in a study of T-cell memory formation after mild COVID-19. TCRdb reprocessed the 5' RACE reads via MiXCR and lists one record per CDR3 protein. This sample has hundreds of thousands of distinct CDR3 sequences, with around a quarter found just once. The sequencing sample was made of PBMCs or a T cell subset sorted from them (not recorded which). All receptors derive from an adult woman who had mild COVID-19 (a few samples of this study predate the infection). Cell type and time point are not known.

This clonotype was counted a few times. This rearrangement joins TRBV12-3 or TRBV12-4 to TRBJ2-1, with TRBD2 matching over 7 bases. Losses at the gene ends were 6 bases for V and 10 bases for J; bases not matched to a gene: 12. The CDR3 runs to 14 residues. The CDR3 loop reads CASSTHAGEQEQFF. The CDR3 bases are TGTGCCAGCAGCACCCACGCGGGAGAGCAGGAGCAGTTCTTC.

This clonotype was seen only a few times. The V call is TRBV6-1, the J call TRBJ1-4; 9 bases are a match to TRBD1. The V segment lost 2 bases and the J segment 7 bases; nucleotides outside the gene matches: 11. The length of the CDR3 is 17 residues. From germline, CDR1 is MNHNS and CDR2 SASEGT. The DNA of the CDR3 is TGTGCCAGCAGTGAATGGGGGACAGGGTTTTGGGGTGAAAAACTGTTTTTT. Its protein product is CASSEWGTGFWGEKLFF.

J is TRBJ1-2 and V is TRBV4-1; D gene unclear. Germline V gene sequence: CDR1 MGHRA, CDR2 YSYEKL. Trimming removed 0 bases at V and 5 bases at J, with 7 bases between. The CDR3 totals 13 residues. CDR3: CASSQELGYGYTF. The CDR3 bases are TGCGCCAGCAGCCAAGAGTTGGGGTATGGCTACACCTTC.

The genes are TRBV25-1 and TRBJ2-5; 7 nucleotides agree with TRBD2. The CDR3 contains 15 residues. V was clipped by 5 bases and J by 5 bases; unmatched bases: 11. The germline gives CDR1 MGHDK, CDR2 SYGVNS. The CDR3 protein is CASSSGTSRRETQYF. The DNA of the CDR3 is TGTGCCAGCAGTAGCGGGACTTCCAGGAGGGAGACCCAGTACTTC.

This clonotype was seen a few times. The V gene is TRBV20-1, the J gene TRBJ2-7, with D maybe TRBD1 (6 bases). V shed 6 bases and J shed 2 bases, with 11 bases lying between them. The CDR3 contains 12 residues. Germline values: CDR1 DFQATT, CDR2 SNEGSKA (reference sequence). The CDR3 bases are TGCAGTGCGGAACAGGGAACCTACGAGCAGTACTTC. Translating gives CSAEQGTYEQYF.